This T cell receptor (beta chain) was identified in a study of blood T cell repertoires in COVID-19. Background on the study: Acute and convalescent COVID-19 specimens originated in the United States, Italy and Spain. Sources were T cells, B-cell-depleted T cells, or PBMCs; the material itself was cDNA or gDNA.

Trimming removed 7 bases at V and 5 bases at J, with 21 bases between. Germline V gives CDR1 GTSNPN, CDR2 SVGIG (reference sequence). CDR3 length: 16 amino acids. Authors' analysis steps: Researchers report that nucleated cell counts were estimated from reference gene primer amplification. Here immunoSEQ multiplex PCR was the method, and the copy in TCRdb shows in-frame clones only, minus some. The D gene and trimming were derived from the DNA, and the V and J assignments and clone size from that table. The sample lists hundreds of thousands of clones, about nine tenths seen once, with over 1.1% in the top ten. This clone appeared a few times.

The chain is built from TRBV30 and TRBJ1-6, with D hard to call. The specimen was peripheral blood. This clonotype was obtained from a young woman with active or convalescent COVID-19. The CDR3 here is CASTSVLARDNSPLHF. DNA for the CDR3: TGTGCCTCGACATCCGTCCTGGCCCGAGATAATTCACCCCTCCACTTT.